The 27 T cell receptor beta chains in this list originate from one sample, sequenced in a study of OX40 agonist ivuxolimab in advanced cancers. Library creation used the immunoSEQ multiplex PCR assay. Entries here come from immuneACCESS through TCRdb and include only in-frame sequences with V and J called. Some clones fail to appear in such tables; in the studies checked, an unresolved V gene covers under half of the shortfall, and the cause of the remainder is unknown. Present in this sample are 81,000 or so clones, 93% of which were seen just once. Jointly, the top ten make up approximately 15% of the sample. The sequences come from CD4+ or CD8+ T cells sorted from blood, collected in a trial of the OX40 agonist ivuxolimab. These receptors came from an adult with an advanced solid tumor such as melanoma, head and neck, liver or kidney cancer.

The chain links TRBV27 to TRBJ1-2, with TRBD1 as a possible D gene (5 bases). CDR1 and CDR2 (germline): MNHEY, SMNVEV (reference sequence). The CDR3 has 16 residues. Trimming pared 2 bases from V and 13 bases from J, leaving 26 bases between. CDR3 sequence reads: CASSLSRPTGTAESTF. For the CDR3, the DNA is TGTGCCAGCAGTTTAAGCCGACCCACCGGGACCGCTGAGTCCACCTTC.

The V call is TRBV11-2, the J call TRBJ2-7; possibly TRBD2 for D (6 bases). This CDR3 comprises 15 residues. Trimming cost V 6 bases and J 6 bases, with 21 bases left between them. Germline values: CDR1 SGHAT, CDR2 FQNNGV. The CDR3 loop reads CASRLGAGKGAEQYF. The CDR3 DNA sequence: TGTGCCAGCAGGCTAGGGGCGGGGAAAGGGGCCGAGCAGTACTTC.

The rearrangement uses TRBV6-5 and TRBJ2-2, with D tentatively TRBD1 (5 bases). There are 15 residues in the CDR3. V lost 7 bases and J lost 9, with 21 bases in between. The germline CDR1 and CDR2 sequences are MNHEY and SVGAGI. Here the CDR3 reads CASTTNLGVHRELFF. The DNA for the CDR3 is TGTGCCAGCACAACTAACCTAGGGGTCCACCGGGAGCTGTTTTTT.

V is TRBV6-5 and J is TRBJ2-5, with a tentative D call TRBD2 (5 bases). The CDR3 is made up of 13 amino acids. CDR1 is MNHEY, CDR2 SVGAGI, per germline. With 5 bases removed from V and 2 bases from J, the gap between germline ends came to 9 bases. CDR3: CASSHGLQETQYF. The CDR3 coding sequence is TGTGCCAGCAGTCACGGACTGCAAGAGACCCAGTACTTC.

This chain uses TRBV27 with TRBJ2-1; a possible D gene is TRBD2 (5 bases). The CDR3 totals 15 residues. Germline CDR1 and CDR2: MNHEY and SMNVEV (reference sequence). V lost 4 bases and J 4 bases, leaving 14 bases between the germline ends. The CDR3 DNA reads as TGTGCCAGCAGTTCAGACCCCGGACTTTACAATGAGCAGTTCTTC. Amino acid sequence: CASSSDPGLYNEQFF.

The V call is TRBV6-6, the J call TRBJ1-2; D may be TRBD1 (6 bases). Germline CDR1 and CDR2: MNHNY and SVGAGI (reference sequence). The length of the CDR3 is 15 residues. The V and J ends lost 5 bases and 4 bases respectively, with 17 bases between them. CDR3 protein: CASSTTQGVPYGYTF. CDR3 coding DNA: TGTGCCAGCAGTACAACACAGGGCGTCCCCTATGGCTACACCTTC.

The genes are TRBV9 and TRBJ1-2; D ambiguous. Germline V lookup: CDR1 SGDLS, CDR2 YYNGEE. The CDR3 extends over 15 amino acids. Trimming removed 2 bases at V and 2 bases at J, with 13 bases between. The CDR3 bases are TGTGCCAGCAGCGTTAGGGAGGGCAGAAACTATGGCTACACCTTC. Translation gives CASSVREGRNYGYTF.

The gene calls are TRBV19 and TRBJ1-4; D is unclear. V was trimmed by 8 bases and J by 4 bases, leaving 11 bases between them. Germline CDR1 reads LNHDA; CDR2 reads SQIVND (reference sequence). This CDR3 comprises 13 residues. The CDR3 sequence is CASGPVLNEKLFF. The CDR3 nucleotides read TGTGCCAGTGGGCCCGTCCTTAATGAAAAACTGTTTTTT.

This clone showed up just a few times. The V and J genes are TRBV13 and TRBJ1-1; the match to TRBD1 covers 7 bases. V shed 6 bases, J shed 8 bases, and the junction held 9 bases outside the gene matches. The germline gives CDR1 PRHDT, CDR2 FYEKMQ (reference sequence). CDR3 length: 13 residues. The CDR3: CASRYPGTDEAFF. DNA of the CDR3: TGTGCCAGCAGGTATCCCGGGACAGACGAAGCTTTCTTT.

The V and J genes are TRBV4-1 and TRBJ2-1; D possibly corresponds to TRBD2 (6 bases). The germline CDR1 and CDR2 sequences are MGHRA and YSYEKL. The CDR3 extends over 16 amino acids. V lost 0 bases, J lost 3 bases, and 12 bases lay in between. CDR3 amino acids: CASSQDSGSGYNEQFF. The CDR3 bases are TGCGCCAGCAGCCAAGATTCGGGTAGCGGCTACAATGAGCAGTTCTTC.

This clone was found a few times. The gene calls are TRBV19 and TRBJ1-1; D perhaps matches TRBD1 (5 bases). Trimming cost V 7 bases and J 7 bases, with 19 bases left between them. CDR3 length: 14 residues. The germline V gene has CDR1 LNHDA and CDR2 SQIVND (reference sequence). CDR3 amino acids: CASTPDARVFEAFF. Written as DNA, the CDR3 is TGTGCCAGTACTCCGGACGCCAGGGTATTTGAAGCTTTCTTT.

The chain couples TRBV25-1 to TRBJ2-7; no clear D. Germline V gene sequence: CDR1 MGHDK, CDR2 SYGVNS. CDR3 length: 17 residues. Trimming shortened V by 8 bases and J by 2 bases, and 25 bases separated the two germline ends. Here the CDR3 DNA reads TGTGCCAGCGCTTCAAGCTATGTTTTTATGGCCCCCTACGAGCAGTACTTC. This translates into CASASSYVFMAPYEQYF.

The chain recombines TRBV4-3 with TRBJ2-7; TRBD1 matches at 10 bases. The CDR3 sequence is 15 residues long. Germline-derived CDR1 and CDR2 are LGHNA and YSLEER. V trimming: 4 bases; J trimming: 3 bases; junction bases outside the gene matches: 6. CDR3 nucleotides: TGCGCCAGCAGCCCCGGGACAGGGGCCTACTACGAGCAGTACTTC. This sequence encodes CASSPGTGAYYEQYF.

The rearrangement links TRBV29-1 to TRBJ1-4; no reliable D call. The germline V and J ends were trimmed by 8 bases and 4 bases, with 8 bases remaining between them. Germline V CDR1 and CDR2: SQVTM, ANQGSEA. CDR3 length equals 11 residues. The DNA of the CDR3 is TGCAGCAGCTCATTTAATGAAAAACTGTTTTTT. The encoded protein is CSSSFNEKLFF.

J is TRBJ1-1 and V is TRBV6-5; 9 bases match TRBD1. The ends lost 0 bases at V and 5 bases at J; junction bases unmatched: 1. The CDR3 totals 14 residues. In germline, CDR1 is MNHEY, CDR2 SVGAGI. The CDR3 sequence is CASSYSTGGTEAFF. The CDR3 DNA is TGTGCCAGCAGTTACTCGACAGGGGGAACTGAAGCTTTCTTT.

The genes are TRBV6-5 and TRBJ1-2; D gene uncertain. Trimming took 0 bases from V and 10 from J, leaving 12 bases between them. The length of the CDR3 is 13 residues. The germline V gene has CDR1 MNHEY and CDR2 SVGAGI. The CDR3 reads CASSYSGWPSYTF. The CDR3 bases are TGTGCCAGCAGTTACTCGGGTTGGCCCTCCTACACCTTC.

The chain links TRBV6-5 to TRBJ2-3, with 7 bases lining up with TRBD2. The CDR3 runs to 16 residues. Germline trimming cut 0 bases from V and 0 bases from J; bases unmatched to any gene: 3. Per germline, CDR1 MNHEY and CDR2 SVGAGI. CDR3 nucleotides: TGTGCCAGCAGTTACTCCCTAGCGGAAAGCACAGATACGCAGTATTTT. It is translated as CASSYSLAESTDTQYF.

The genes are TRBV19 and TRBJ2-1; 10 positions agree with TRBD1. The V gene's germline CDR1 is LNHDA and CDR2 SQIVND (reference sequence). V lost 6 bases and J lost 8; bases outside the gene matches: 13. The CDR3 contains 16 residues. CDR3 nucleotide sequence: TGTGCCAGTAGGGATTATTCCGGGACAGGGGAACATGAGCAGTTCTTC. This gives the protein CASRDYSGTGEHEQFF.

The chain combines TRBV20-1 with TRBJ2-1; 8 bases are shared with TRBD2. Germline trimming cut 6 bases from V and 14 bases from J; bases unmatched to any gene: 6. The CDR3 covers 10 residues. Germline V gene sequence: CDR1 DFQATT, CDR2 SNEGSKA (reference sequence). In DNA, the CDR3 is TGCAGTGCGCGCCCGGGAGGGGAGTTCTTC. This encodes CSARPGGEFF.

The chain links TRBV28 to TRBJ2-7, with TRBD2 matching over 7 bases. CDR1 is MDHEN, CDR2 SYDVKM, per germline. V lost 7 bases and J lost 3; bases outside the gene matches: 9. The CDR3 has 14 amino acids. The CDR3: CASTSRGGSYEQYF. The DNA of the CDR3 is TGTGCCAGCACCTCTAGGGGCGGGAGCTACGAGCAGTACTTC.

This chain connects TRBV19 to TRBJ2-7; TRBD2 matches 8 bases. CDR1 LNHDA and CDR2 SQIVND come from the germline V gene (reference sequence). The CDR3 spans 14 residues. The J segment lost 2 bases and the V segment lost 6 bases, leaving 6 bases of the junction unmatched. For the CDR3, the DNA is TGTGCCAGTAGCCGGGAGGGGGGGACCTACGAGCAGTACTTC. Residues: CASSREGGTYEQYF.

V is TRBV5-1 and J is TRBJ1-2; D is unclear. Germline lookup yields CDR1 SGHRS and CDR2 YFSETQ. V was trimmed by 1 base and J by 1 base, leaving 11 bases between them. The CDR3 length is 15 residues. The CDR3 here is CASSLSILRNYGYTF. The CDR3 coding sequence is TGCGCCAGCAGCTTGTCGATTCTCCGTAACTATGGCTACACCTTC.

Written as DNA, the CDR3 is TGTGCCAGTAGCCAATCGGGGACCTACAATGAGCAGTTCTTC. Translating it yields CASSQSGTYNEQFF. The chain has TRBV19 and TRBJ2-1; a possible D gene is TRBD2 (5 bases). This CDR3 comprises 14 residues. The germline V gene encodes CDR1 LNHDA and CDR2 SQIVND (reference sequence). V lost 6 bases to trimming and J lost 2 bases, with 11 bases between them.

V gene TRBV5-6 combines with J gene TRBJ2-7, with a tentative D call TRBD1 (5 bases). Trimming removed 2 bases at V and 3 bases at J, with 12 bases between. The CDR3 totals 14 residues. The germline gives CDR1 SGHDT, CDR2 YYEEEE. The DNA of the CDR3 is TGTGCCAGCAGCTTCTGGACATCTGACTACGAGCAGTACTTC. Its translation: CASSFWTSDYEQYF.

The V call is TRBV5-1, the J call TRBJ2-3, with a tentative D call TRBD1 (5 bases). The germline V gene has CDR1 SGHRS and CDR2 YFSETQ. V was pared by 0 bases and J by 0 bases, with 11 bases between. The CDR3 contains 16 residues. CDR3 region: CASSLDGRASTDTQYF. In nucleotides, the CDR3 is TGCGCCAGCAGCTTGGACGGCAGGGCGAGCACAGATACGCAGTATTTT. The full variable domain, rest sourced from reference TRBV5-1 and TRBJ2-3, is KAGVTQTPRYLIKTRGQQVTLSCSPISGHRSVSWYQQTPGQGLQFLFEYFSETQRNKGNFPGRFSGRQFSNSRSEMNVSTLELGDSALYLCASSLDGRASTDTQYFGPGTRLTVL.

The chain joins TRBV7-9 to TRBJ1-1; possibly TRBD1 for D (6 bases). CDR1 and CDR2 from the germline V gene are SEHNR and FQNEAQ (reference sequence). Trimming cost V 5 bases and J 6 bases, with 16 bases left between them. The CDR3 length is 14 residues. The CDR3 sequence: CASSGRDTLAEAFF. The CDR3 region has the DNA TGTGCCAGCAGCGGCCGGGACACGCTGGCTGAAGCTTTCTTT.

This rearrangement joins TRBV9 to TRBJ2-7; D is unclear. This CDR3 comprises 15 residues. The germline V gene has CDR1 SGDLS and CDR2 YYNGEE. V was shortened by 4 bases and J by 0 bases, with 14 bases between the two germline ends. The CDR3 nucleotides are TGTGCCAGCAGCCATCGCGGAGACACCTCCTACGAGCAGTACTTC. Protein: CASSHRGDTSYEQYF.